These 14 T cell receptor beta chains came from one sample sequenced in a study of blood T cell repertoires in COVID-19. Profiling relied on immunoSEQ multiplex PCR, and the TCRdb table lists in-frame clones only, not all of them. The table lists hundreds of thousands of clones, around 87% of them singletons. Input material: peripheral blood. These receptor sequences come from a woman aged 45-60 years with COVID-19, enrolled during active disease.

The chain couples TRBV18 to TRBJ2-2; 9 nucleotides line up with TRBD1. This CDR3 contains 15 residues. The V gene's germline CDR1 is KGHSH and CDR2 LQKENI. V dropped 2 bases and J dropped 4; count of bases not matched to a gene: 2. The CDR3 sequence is CASSPSTGGTGELFF. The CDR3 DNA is TGTGCCAGCTCACCATCGACAGGGGGCACCGGGGAGCTGTTTTTT.

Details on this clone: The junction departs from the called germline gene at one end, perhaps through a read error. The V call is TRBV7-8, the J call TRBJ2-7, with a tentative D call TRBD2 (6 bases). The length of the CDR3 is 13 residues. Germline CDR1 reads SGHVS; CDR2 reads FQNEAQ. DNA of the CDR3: TGTGCCAGCAGATCCTTTAGCGGAGGAGACGACCTATTC. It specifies CASRSFSGGDDLF. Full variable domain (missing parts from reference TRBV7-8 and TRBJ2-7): GAGVSQSPRYKVAKRGQDVALRCDPISGHVSLFWYQQALGQGPEFLTYFQNEAQLDKSGLPSDRFFAERPEGSVSTLKIQRTQQEDSAVYLCASRSFSGGDDLFGPGTRLTVT.

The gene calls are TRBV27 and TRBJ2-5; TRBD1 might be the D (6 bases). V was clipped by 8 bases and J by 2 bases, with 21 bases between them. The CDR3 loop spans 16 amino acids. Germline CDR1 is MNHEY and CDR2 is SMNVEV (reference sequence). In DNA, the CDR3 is TGTGCCAGCCTTCGAACCGGGACACTCAAACAAGAGACCCAGTACTTC. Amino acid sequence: CASLRTGTLKQETQYF.

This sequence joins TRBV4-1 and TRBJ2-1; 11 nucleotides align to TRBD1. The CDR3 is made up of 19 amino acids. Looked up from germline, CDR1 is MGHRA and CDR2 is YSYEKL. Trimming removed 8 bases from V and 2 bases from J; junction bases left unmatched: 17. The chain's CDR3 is CASAGWDRGSQGPYNEQFF. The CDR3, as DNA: TGCGCCAGCGCCGGTTGGGACAGGGGGAGTCAAGGTCCCTACAATGAGCAGTTCTTC.

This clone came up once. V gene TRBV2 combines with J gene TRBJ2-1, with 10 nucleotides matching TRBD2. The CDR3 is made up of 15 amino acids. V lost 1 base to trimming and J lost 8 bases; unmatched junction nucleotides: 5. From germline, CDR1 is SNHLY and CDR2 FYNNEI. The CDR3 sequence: CASSEESGRAYEQFF. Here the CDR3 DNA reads TGTGCCAGCAGTGAAGAAAGCGGGAGGGCCTATGAGCAGTTCTTC.

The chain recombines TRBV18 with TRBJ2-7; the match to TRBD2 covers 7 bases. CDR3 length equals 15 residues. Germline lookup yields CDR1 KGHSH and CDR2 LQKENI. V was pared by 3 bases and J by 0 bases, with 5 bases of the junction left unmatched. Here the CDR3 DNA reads TGTGCCAGCTCACCGCCGGGGGGTCGCTCCTACGAGCAGTACTTC. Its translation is CASSPPGGRSYEQYF.

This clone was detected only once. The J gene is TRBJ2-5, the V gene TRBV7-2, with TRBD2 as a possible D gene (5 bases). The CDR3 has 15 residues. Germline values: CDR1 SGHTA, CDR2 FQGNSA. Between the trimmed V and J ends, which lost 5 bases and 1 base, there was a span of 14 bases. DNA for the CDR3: TGTGCCAGCAGCCTGGACTCGACAATCCAAGAGACCCAGTACTTC. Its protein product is CASSLDSTIQETQYF.

CDR3 DNA: TGTGCCAGTAGTATAGGCTCGATGGCTATTCCACACCTAGCGACCTTTCTAGCCAAAAACATTCAGTACTTC. Translating gives CASSIGSMAIPHLATFLAKNIQYF. The chain recombines TRBV19 with TRBJ2-4; a possible D gene is TRBD2 (6 bases). CDR1 and CDR2 from the germline V gene are LNHDA and SQIVND (reference sequence). The CDR3 runs to 24 residues. V was pared by 1 base and J by 0 bases, with 34 bases between.

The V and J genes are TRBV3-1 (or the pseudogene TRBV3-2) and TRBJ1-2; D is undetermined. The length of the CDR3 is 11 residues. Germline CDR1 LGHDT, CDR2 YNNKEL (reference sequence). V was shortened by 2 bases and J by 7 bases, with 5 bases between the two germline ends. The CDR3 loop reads CASSQIGGYTF. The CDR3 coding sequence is TGTGCCAGCAGCCAAATCGGTGGCTACACCTTC.

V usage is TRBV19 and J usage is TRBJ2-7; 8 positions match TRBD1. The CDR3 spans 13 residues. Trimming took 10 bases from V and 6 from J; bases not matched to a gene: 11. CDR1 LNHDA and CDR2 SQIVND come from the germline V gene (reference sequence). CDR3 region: CATSRTGIVEQYF. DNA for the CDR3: TGTGCCACCTCCCGGACAGGGATCGTCGAGCAGTACTTC.

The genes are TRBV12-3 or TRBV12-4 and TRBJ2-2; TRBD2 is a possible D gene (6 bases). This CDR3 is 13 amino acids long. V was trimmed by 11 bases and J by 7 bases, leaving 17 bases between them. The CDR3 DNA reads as TGTGCCGACAAAGCGGGTACCGGCGGGGAGCTGTTTTTT. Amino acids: CADKAGTGGELFF.

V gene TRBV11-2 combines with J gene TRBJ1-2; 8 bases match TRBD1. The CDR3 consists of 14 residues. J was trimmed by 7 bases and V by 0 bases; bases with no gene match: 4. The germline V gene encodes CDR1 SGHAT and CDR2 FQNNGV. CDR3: CASSLELTGVGYTF. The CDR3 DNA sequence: TGTGCCAGCAGCTTAGAACTGACAGGGGTTGGCTACACCTTC.

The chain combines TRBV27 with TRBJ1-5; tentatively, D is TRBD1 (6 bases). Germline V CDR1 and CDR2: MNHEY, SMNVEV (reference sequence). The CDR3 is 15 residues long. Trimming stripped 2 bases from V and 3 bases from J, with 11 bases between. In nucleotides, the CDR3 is TGTGCCAGCAGTTTAATGTACAGGGCCAATCAGCCCCAGCATTTT. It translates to CASSLMYRANQPQHF.

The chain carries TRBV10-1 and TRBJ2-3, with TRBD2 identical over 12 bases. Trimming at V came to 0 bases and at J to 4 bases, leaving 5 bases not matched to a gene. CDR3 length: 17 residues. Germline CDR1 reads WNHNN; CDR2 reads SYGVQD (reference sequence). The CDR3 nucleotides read TGCGCCAGCAGTGAGTCGACTAGCGGGAGAGGCGCAGATACGCAGTATTTT. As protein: CASSESTSGRGADTQYF.